These 4 T cell receptor beta chains share one sample of origin, sequenced in a study of blood T cells in healthy people across ages. A sample-barcoded 5' primer and a J-beta primer mix were used in a second PCR of about 6 to 12 cycles. Each CDR3 protein gets one entry after TCRdb re-called the 5' RACE reads with MiXCR. The repertoire holds around 1,600,000 distinct CDR3 sequences, 35% to 45% seen once, with approximately 4% in the top ten. The sequenced sample consisted of blood. The receptor source for this set is a woman aged 18-29 years in good health.

This clonotype was seen a few times. This chain uses TRBV6-1 with TRBJ1-1; D perhaps matches TRBD1 (5 bases). Germline loops: CDR1 MNHNS, CDR2 SASEGT. V shed 8 bases and J shed 4 bases, with 8 bases lying between them. The length of the CDR3 is 11 residues. The chain's CDR3 is CASGGRTEAFF. The DNA for the CDR3 is TGTGCCAGCGGGGGACGCACTGAAGCTTTCTTT.

V and J are TRBV11-2 and TRBJ1-4; 8 nucleotides match TRBD1. CDR3 length equals 15 residues. Germline V gene lookup returns CDR1 SGHAT and CDR2 FQNNGV. Unmatched junction bases numbered 8, after V lost 3 bases and J lost 8 bases. CDR3 amino acids: CASSFPGQGAEKLFF. In DNA form, the CDR3 reads TGTGCCAGCAGCTTTCCCGGACAGGGCGCGGAAAAACTGTTTTTT.

This clonotype was counted between two and nine times. The chain recombines TRBV5-1 with TRBJ1-2; D remains unclear. This CDR3 is 14 amino acids long. From germline, CDR1 is SGHRS and CDR2 YFSETQ. V was cut by 3 bases and J by 3 bases, with 12 bases left in between. Here the CDR3 reads CASSWSPVDYGYTF. CDR3 DNA sequence: TGCGCCAGCAGCTGGAGCCCGGTCGACTATGGCTACACCTTC.

This clonotype has more than one count but fewer than ten. The gene calls are TRBV20-1 and TRBJ2-3; no reliable D call. Trimming stripped 5 bases from V and 5 bases from J, with 8 bases between. In germline, CDR1 is DFQATT, CDR2 SNEGSKA (reference sequence). The CDR3 spans 11 residues. This CDR3 is CSAPAVDTQYF. CDR3 sequence (DNA): TGCAGTGCTCCCGCTGTAGATACGCAGTATTTT.